This record concerns one TCR beta chain sequence. Its specificity is unknown. The data originate from a study of shared clonotypes between healthy human individuals. Study-wide results and limits: As a rule, naive subsets had a larger estimated richness than memory subsets.

Data came from immunoSEQ multiplex PCR; TCRdb stores just in-frame clones and leaves some out. The table records about 2,500,000 clones, approximately 94% of them present only once. The clonotype comes from a man between 18 and 29 years old in good health. The sample taken for sequencing was naive CD4+ T cells sorted from blood. Subset here: CD45RA+ positively selected.

The CDR3 region is CASSDLGAVFDQPQHF. CDR3 nucleotide sequence: TGTGCCAGCAGTGACTTGGGGGCAGTTTTTGATCAGCCCCAGCATTTT. The genes are TRBV2 and TRBJ1-5; D may be TRBD1 (6 bases). Germline V gives CDR1 SNHLY, CDR2 FYNNEI. V shed 3 bases and J shed 5 bases, with 17 bases lying between them. The length of the CDR3 is 16 residues.